This entry features one T cell receptor (beta chain) sequence. The repertoire was sequenced with immunoSEQ multiplex PCR; TCRdb's copy has only in-frame clones and lacks some. The sample holds fewer than 500,000 clones, approximately 90% seen once. These data originate in a study of blood T cell repertoires in COVID-19. Study details: Sample material is recorded as cDNA or gDNA derived from T cells, B-cell-depleted T cells, or PBMCs.

Participants were placed into cohorts based on the clinical history they reported. Material for sequencing was PBMCs or T cells enriched from blood (not recorded which). This TCR was sampled from a woman under 30 with acute COVID-19.

The CDR3 loop is CASRKRVGYKETQYF. In DNA, the CDR3 is TGTGCCAGCAGGAAGCGGGTCGGATATAAAGAGACCCAGTACTTC. The chain combines TRBV27 with TRBJ2-5, with a tentative D call TRBD2 (6 bases). Germline assignment: CDR1 MNHEY and CDR2 SMNVEV (reference sequence). V was trimmed by 6 bases and J by 3 bases, leaving 17 bases between them. The CDR3 contains 15 residues.